This T cell receptor (beta chain) was retrieved from a study of tumor-infiltrating lymphocytes in localized non-small cell lung cancer. As for the study in general: From each patient, both tumor and uninvolved lung, non-adjacent to tumor, were sampled. General study findings and limits: Compared with uninvolved lung, tumors showed higher T cell infiltration by TCRbeta sequencing. Immunotypes IM1 and IM2 had similar TCR-derived T-cell fractions.

Clones were sequenced by immunoSEQ multiplex PCR, and TCRdb holds only the in-frame ones, with some missing. The sample has around 15,000 clones, around 84% seen once. This clone has only one observation. What it recognizes is unknown. V shed 5 bases and J shed 6 bases, with 8 bases lying between them. CDR3 size: 11 residues. Germline V gene lookup returns CDR1 MNHNY and CDR2 SVGAGI (reference sequence). The clonotype comes from a human donor with non-small cell lung cancer. V and J are TRBV6-6 and TRBJ2-7; possibly TRBD1 for D (5 bases). The material sequenced was uninvolved lung tissue not adjacent to the tumor. The CDR3 loop reads CASSTGPEQYF. The CDR3 DNA reads as TGTGCCAGCAGTACAGGTCCCGAGCAGTACTTC.